Below are 8 T cell receptor beta chains sequenced from a single sample in a study of CD8+ T cells in alopecia areata. Extracted RNA was reverse transcribed into cDNA, the sequencing template. Assay: immunoSEQ multiplex PCR; the TCRdb copy retains only in-frame clones and omits some. The sample lists about 190,000 clones; around 56% were seen once. Treatment noted: oral pan-JAK inhibitor, 5-10 mg twice daily. Source: CD4+ T cells sorted from blood, taken at week 4, from a patient treated with tofacitinib. These TCRs come from a human donor with alopecia areata.

This clone showed up just once. The rearrangement links TRBV30 to TRBJ2-1; D unclear. The germline V and J ends were trimmed by 2 bases and 5 bases, with 22 bases remaining between them. The CDR3 is 17 residues long. Germline-derived CDR1 and CDR2 are GTSNPN and SVGIG (reference sequence). CDR3 nucleotide sequence: TGTGCCTGGAGTACTTCCCGGCCCTCTAATCTTCACAATGAGCAGTTCTTC. This sequence encodes CAWSTSRPSNLHNEQFF.

In this sample, this clone turned up a few times. The chain is built from TRBV7-9 and TRBJ2-6, with D unclear. CDR3 length: 16 residues. Trimming took 3 bases from V and 0 from J, leaving 9 bases between them. CDR1 and CDR2 (germline): SEHNR, FQNEAQ (reference sequence). CDR3 in DNA: TGTGCCAGCAGCTTGAGAACAGTCTCTGGGGCCAACGTCCTGACTTTC. Translated, it gives CASSLRTVSGANVLTF.

The chain is built from TRBV5-4 and TRBJ2-3; 8 bases align to TRBD2. The CDR3 has 14 residues. In germline, CDR1 is SGHNT, CDR2 YYREEE (reference sequence). Trimming removed 4 bases from V and 2 bases from J; junction bases left unmatched: 3. The DNA for the CDR3 is TGTGCCAGCAGCGAGGGACTAGACACAGATACGCAGTATTTT. Its translation is CASSEGLDTDTQYF.

The chain uses TRBV5-8 and TRBJ2-1; a possible D gene is TRBD2 (6 bases). The CDR3 is 16 residues long. V gave up 4 bases and J gave up 4 bases, with 18 bases separating them. Germline-derived CDR1 and CDR2 are SGHTS and YDEGEE. The CDR3 nucleotides are TGTGCCAGCAGCATCTCCTCGGGACTGGCTTACAATGAGCAGTTCTTC. This gives the protein CASSISSGLAYNEQFF.

The chain uses TRBV30 and TRBJ2-7; D not certain. Germline lookup yields CDR1 GTSNPN and CDR2 SVGIG (reference sequence). This CDR3 region has 11 residues. The V and J ends lost 0 bases and 7 bases respectively, with 7 bases between them. The CDR3 loop reads CAWSVGWEQYF. The CDR3 DNA reads as TGTGCCTGGAGTGTGGGTTGGGAGCAGTACTTC.

The chain combines TRBV6-5 with TRBJ2-7; 9 bases fit TRBD2. There are 16 residues in the CDR3. J lost 6 bases, V lost 0 bases, and 9 bases had no gene match. Germline V gene sequence: CDR1 MNHEY, CDR2 SVGAGI. The CDR3 coding sequence is TGTGCCAGCAGTTACTCGGCGGGAGGGTTGATAGCCGAGCAGTACTTC. Translation: CASSYSAGGLIAEQYF.

The chain couples TRBV27 to TRBJ1-5; the match to TRBD1 covers 7 bases. Germline V lookup: CDR1 MNHEY, CDR2 SMNVEV (reference sequence). J was trimmed by 7 bases and V by 2 bases; bases with no gene match: 5. The length of the CDR3 is 14 residues. CDR3 sequence (DNA): TGTGCCAGCAGTTTAAGACAGGGTAGGCAGCCCCAGCATTTT. Its translation: CASSLRQGRQPQHF.

The chain has TRBV7-8 and TRBJ2-7, with 8 bases aligning to TRBD1. The junction had 14 bases not matched to a gene; V was cut back by 4 bases and J by 6 bases. CDR3 length: 16 residues. Germline-derived CDR1 and CDR2 are SGHVS and FQNEAQ. This CDR3 is CASSSPRTGSVGEQYF. The CDR3 region has the DNA TGTGCCAGCAGCTCCCCGAGGACAGGGTCGGTGGGCGAGCAGTACTTC.